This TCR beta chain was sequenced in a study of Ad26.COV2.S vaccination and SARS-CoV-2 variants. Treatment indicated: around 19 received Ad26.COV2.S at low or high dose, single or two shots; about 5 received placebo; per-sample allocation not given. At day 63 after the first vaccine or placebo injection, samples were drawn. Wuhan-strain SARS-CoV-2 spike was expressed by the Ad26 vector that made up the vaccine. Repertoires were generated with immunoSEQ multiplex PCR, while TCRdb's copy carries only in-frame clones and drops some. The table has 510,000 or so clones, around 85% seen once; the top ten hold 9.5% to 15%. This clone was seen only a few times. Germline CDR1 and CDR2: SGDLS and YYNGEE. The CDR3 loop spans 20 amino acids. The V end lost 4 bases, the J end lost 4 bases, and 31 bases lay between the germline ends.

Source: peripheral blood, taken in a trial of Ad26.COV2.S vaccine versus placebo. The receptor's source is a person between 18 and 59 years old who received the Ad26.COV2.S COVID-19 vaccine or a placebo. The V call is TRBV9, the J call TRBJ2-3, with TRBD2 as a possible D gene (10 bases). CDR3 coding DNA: TGTGCCAGCAGCCGCAGGGGGACAGGGCGAGTAGCGGGAGGTCCAGATACGCAGTATTTT. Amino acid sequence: CASSRRGTGRVAGGPDTQYF.